A selection of T cell receptor beta chains follows, all from one sample in a study of blood T cell repertoires in COVID-19. TCRdb's table, derived via immunoSEQ multiplex PCR, lists solely in-frame clones and lacks some. The sample holds 200,000 to 300,000 clones; roughly 87% are singletons and the top ten take 6% to 9%. Sample: peripheral blood. These receptor sequences come from a man in his fifties or sixties who had recovered from COVID-19. Both conserved end residues are part of each CDR3. Clone size is shown for a subset of rows, as once, few, many or a class of expanded clone.

v_call	clone_size	cdr3_aa
TRBV24-1	.	CATSDSNRPAYEQYF
TRBV24-1	.	CATSDDAGTGYGYTF
TRBV6-5	.	CASSIGSTGELFF
TRBV19	.	CASTPIQGLNQPQHF
TRBV28	.	CASNSVGARNTIYF
TRBV9	.	CASSGPRPPALTYNEQFF
TRBV11-3	.	CASSHTLAGPDTQYF
TRBV19	.	CASRFRGTGNEKLFF
TRBV2	.	CASSRDSTETQYF
TRBV18	.	CASSPGRGNYGYTF
TRBV6-2/TRBV6-3	.	CASSRPGLRMGTDTQYF
TRBV30	.	CAWSVQGTETQYF
TRBV29-1	.	CSVVFGSGATGELFF
TRBV7-9	.	CASSSGEVRDEKLFF
TRBV10-1	.	CASSENLQSYNEQFF
TRBV3-1/TRBV3-2	.	CASSRQLASLTGELFF
TRBV5-1	.	CASSLYPGYEQYF
TRBV7-2	.	CASSLRGVGSRREAQYF
TRBV3-1/TRBV3-2	.	CASSFPAGGTYEQYF
TRBV5-1	.	CASSLYGGLMNTEAFF
TRBV29-1	.	CSVAGTAGGYTF
TRBV6-6	.	CASKEPRTGETEAFF
TRBV30	.	CAWSFKTGSNSPLHF
TRBV20-1	.	CSASSGYSGYTF
TRBV18	.	CASSHPGQGKNIQYF
TRBV7-2	.	CASSPPGGGAYNEQFF
TRBV30	.	CAWSPQGRGSYNEQFF
TRBV4-2	few	CASSQYPGTGGAYSNQPQHF
TRBV7-6	.	CASSPGPPEFNYGYTF
TRBV24-1	.	CATSDPGLAANTQYF
TRBV11-2	.	CASSRGLNEQFF
TRBV11-3	.	CASSLRGGPLYEQFF
TRBV18	.	CASSPTTPGDTQYF
TRBV10-3	once	CAISEGRTGGMYGYTF
TRBV19	few	CASSSDRETQYF
TRBV19	.	CASSTGRLAGGSDEQFF
TRBV5-1	.	CASSLAGAETQYF
TRBV3-1/TRBV3-2	.	CASSMRGGPYEQYF
TRBV27	.	CASSFRGQGFGYTF
TRBV6-5	few	CASSPDRVNGELFF
TRBV6-6	.	CASRQDSGTGKNIQYF
TRBV4-1	.	CASSQSGTSQETQYF
TRBV30	.	CAWRGFFSEISSDTQYF
TRBV28	many	CASRRQGVEKLFF
TRBV4-2	.	CASSPSGHPGYSPLHF
TRBV18	.	CASSPSTVNSNQPQHF
TRBV20-1	.	CSASSGTQPQHF
TRBV2	.	CASSESRLSETQYF
TRBV7-9	.	CASSTRGTGELFF
TRBV6-5	.	CASSSVDRGETQYF
TRBV6-1	.	CASSEEQGSWFWPQHF
TRBV3-1/TRBV3-2	.	CASSPNRGSAFF
TRBV3-1/TRBV3-2	.	CASSLGGAGELFF
TRBV27	.	CASGDRGGHGYTF
TRBV30	.	CAWAPAGFNQPQHF
TRBV9	.	CASSVDSGGITDTQYF
TRBV5-1	once	CASGLQETQYF
TRBV19	.	CASSIERQGLFF
TRBV11-2	.	CASSSPLTSGGAGETQYF
TRBV10-3	.	CAIKGQGESPLHF